Listed below are T cell receptor beta chains from one sample, sequenced in a study of neoadjuvant anti-PD-1 for oral cavity cancer. Libraries were prepared by immunoSEQ multiplex PCR; TCRdb keeps only in-frame clonotypes and omits some of them. There are 14,000 or so clones in the sample; around 76% occur only once, and 2% to 2.5% lies in the top ten. Source: PBMCs, taken after nivolumab (anti-PD-1) treatment. The receptor set was obtained from a person aged 35-80 years with oral cavity squamous cell carcinoma. Each CDR3 is given with its conserved first and last residue. D genes are given only for firm matches. Not every row has a clone size; where given, it reads once, few, many or a size class.

V gene	J gene	D gene	clone size	CDR3 DNA	CDR3 protein
TRBV10-2	TRBJ1-2	.	once	TGCGCCAGCAGGCCAGTCACCCTTATTAACTATGGCTACACCTTC	CASRPVTLINYGYTF
TRBV29-1	TRBJ1-2	TRBD1	.	TGCAGCGTTGAAGAATACGGGACAGGGGGCTATGGCTACACCTTC	CSVEEYGTGGYGYTF
TRBV7-9	TRBJ2-7	TRBD1	.	TGTGCCAGCCACCGGGACAGCTACGAGCAGTACTTC	CASHRDSYEQYF
TRBV15	TRBJ2-2	.	few	TGTGCCACCAGCAGAGATGGGTTCGGGCAAGCGAACACCGGGGAGCTGTTTTTT	CATSRDGFGQANTGELFF
TRBV2	TRBJ2-1	.	few	TGTGCCAGCAGTGGGTTTGTCAATGAGCAGTTCTTC	CASSGFVNEQFF
TRBV18	TRBJ2-3	.	.	TGTGCCAGCTCAAGCGGTAACACAGATACGCAGTATTTT	CASSSGNTDTQYF
TRBV5-1	TRBJ1-1	TRBD1	.	TGCGCCAGCAGCTTGGGACAGGGCATGAACACTGAAGCTTTCTTT	CASSLGQGMNTEAFF
TRBV15	TRBJ1-5	.	few	TGTGCCACCAGCAGAGATCGGATCAGGCAGCCCCAGCATTTT	CATSRDRIRQPQHF
TRBV11-3	TRBJ2-3	.	.	TGTGCCAGCAGCTCCAGACTAGACGAGGATACGCAGTATTTT	CASSSRLDEDTQYF
TRBV6-5	TRBJ2-3	.	.	TGTGCCAGCAGTTACTCGAGGGATATATTGGGGGATACGCAGTATTTT	CASSYSRDILGDTQYF
TRBV27	TRBJ1-4	.	once	TGTGCCAGCAGGCGGGGGGTCAAAGAAAAACTGTTTTTT	CASRRGVKEKLFF
TRBV9	TRBJ2-2	.	.	TGTGCCAGCAGCGCAAACGAGGGGCACACCGGGGAGCTGTTTTTT	CASSANEGHTGELFF
TRBV6-5	TRBJ1-1	TRBD1	.	TGTGCCAGCAGTTACATAGGGGGCATGACTGAAGCTTTCTTT	CASSYIGGMTEAFF
TRBV6-1	TRBJ2-5	TRBD1	.	TGTGCCAGCAGGAGGGACAGGGGGACGCTTGAGACCCAGTACTTC	CASRRDRGTLETQYF
TRBV9	TRBJ2-1	TRBD1	.	TGTGCCAGCAGCGTAGGGGTCGGGACAGGGAGCGGTGAGCAGTTCTTC	CASSVGVGTGSGEQFF
TRBV19	TRBJ1-1	.	.	TGTGCCAGTAGGCTGCTGTGGAGTACTGAAGCTTTCTTT	CASRLLWSTEAFF
TRBV13	TRBJ1-2	TRBD1	.	TGTGCCAGCAGTAGAACAGGGGGACCCAGCTATGGCTACACCTTC	CASSRTGGPSYGYTF
TRBV5-1	TRBJ2-5	.	few	TGCGCCAGCAGACTTGAGGGGCAAGACCAAGAGACCCAGTACTTC	CASRLEGQDQETQYF
TRBV2	TRBJ2-7	.	.	TGTGCCAGCAGGACAGCCTACGAGCAGTACTTC	CASRTAYEQYF
TRBV9	TRBJ2-1	.	.	TGTGCCAGCAGCGTAGAATCGACGGGCGGAGGGCCATCTGGGTATGAGCAGTTCTTC	CASSVESTGGGPSGYEQFF
TRBV9	TRBJ2-7	.	.	TGTGCCAGCAGCCCGGATTCCTACGAGCAGTACTTC	CASSPDSYEQYF
TRBV7-8	TRBJ2-1	.	.	TGTGCCAGCAGCGACTATGAACAGGGCTACTACAATGAGCAGTTCTTC	CASSDYEQGYYNEQFF
TRBV30	TRBJ1-2	.	.	TGTGCCTGGAGAAAGGGTGGCTACACCTTC	CAWRKGGYTF
TRBV30	TRBJ2-3	TRBD2	.	TGTGCCTGGAAACTAGCGTTTGGGACAGATACGCAGTATTTT	CAWKLAFGTDTQYF
TRBV2	TRBJ1-2	TRBD1	.	TGTGCCAGCGGAGGGGGACAGGGGGCTTGGGGCTACACCTTC	CASGGGQGAWGYTF
TRBV7-9	TRBJ2-7	.	.	TGTGCCGCTGCTGGGGACGGTACCTACGAGCAGTACTTC	CAAAGDGTYEQYF
TRBV10-3	TRBJ1-2	.	.	TGTGCCATCAGTGATAAGGGAGGGAACTATGGCTACACCTTC	CAISDKGGNYGYTF
TRBV11-2	TRBJ1-2	.	few	TGTGCCAGCAGCTCCCGCAGCAGCTATGGCTACACCTTC	CASSSRSSYGYTF
TRBV30	TRBJ1-1	.	once	TGTGCCTGGAGTGAGATAGTAGAAGCTTTCTTT	CAWSEIVEAFF
TRBV28	TRBJ1-2	.	.	TGTGCCAGCAGTTTGGGGCTCTATGGCTACACCTTC	CASSLGLYGYTF
TRBV5-4	TRBJ2-3	TRBD1	.	TGTGCCAGCAGCTTCCGGGACAGGGGCAAAGATACGCAGTATTTT	CASSFRDRGKDTQYF
TRBV5-4	TRBJ2-7	.	.	TGTGCCAGCAGCCCAAGGGGGGGGCTGGGGAACGAGCAGTACTTC	CASSPRGGLGNEQYF
TRBV9	TRBJ2-3	TRBD2	.	TGTGCCAGCACCTACGCGGGGGGCGACACAGATACGCAGTATTTT	CASTYAGGDTDTQYF
TRBV23-1	TRBJ1-2	.	.	TGCGCCAGCAGTCAAGGGCGGGGGATCGAGGGCTACACCTTC	CASSQGRGIEGYTF
TRBV2	TRBJ1-1	.	few	TGTGCCAGCAGGGTCCGGGACGTCCCGAACACTGAAGCTTTCTTT	CASRVRDVPNTEAFF
TRBV9	TRBJ1-5	.	.	TGTGCCAGCAGCGTAGAGGGTCAACCGGGGCAGCCCCAGCATTTT	CASSVEGQPGQPQHF
TRBV19	TRBJ1-1	.	.	TGTGCCAGTTCACATACCTGGGTGGACACTGAAGCTTTCTTT	CASSHTWVDTEAFF
TRBV4-1	TRBJ1-1	.	.	TGCGCCAGCAGCCTGACATGGTTGATGAACACTGAAGCTTTCTTT	CASSLTWLMNTEAFF
TRBV7-9	TRBJ2-2	TRBD2	.	TGTGCCACCAAGGGAGGGTCCGGGGAGCTGTTTTTT	CATKGGSGELFF
TRBV6-1	TRBJ2-5	.	.	TGTGCCAGCAGTGAAGCGCCACAGAGAGAGACCCAGTACTTC	CASSEAPQRETQYF
TRBV7-9	TRBJ2-3	.	once	TGTGCCAGCAGCTCCCCTAGGGCAGATACGCAGTATTTT	CASSSPRADTQYF
TRBV11-2	TRBJ2-1	TRBD2	once	TGTGCCAGCAGCCCCCTAGCGGGCTCAAAACACAATGAGCAGTTCTTC	CASSPLAGSKHNEQFF
TRBV11-3	TRBJ2-5	.	.	TGTGCCAGCAGCGAGGGGTTCGGAGAAGAGACCCAGTACTTC	CASSEGFGEETQYF
TRBV25-1	TRBJ2-3	.	.	TGTGCCAGTGGGATGGGGGTCGGCACAGATACGCAGTATTTT	CASGMGVGTDTQYF
TRBV19	TRBJ2-2	.	.	TGTGCCAGTAGTATAGATCCCCTGGGTCCCAACACCGGGGAGCTGTTTTTT	CASSIDPLGPNTGELFF
TRBV29-1	TRBJ2-1	TRBD2	.	TGCAGCGTTCCAAATCCTGGGGAGGGCTCCTACAATGAGCAGTTCTTC	CSVPNPGEGSYNEQFF
TRBV29-1	TRBJ1-1	.	few	TGCAGCCTCCGAACCCCTCATGAAGCTTTCTTT	CSLRTPHEAFF
TRBV9	TRBJ2-6	.	.	TGTGCCAGCAGCGTAGCCCCCCCCTCTGGGGCCAACGTCCTGACTTTC	CASSVAPPSGANVLTF